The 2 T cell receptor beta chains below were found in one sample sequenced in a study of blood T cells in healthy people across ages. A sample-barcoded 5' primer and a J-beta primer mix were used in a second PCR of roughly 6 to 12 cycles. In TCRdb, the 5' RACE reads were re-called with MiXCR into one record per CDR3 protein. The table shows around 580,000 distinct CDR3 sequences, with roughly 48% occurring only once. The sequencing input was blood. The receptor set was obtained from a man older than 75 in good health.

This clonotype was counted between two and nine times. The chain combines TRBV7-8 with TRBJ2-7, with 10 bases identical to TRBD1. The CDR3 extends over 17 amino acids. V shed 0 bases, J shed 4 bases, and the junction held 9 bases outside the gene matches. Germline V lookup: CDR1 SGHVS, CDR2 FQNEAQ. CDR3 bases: TGTGCCAGCAGCTTAGCCCCAGGGACAGGGGCCCTGTACGAGCAGTACTTC. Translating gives CASSLAPGTGALYEQYF.

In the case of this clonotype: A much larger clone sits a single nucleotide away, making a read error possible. In DNA, the CDR3 is TGTGTCAGCTGCCTTGTACCCCCATTGATGGGTGGCTACACCTTC. Translation: CVSCLVPPLMGGYTF. The chain uses TRBV6-6 and TRBJ1-2; no reliable D call. The CDR3 is 15 amino acids. Germline loops: CDR1 MNHNY, CDR2 SVGAGI (reference sequence).